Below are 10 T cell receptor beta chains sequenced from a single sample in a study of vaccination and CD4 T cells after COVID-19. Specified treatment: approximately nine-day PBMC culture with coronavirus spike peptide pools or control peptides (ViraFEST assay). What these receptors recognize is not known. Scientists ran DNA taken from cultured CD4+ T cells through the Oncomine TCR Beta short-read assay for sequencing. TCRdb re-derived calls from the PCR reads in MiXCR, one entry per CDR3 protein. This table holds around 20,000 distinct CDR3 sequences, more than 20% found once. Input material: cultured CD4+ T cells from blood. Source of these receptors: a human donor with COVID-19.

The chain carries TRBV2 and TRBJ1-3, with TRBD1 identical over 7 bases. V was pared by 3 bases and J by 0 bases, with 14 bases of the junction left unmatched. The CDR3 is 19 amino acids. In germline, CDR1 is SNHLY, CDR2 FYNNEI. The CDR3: CASSEGRWRGTDSGNTIYF. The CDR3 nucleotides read TGTGCCAGCAGTGAGGGTCGGTGGCGAGGGACAGACTCTGGAAACACCATATATTTT.

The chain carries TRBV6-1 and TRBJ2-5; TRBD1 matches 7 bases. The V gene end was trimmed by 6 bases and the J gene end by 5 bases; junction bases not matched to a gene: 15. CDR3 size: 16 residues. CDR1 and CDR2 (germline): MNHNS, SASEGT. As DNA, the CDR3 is TGTGCCAGCAGCCTGACAGGGCTAGGCACTTGGGAGACCCAGTACTTC. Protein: CASSLTGLGTWETQYF.

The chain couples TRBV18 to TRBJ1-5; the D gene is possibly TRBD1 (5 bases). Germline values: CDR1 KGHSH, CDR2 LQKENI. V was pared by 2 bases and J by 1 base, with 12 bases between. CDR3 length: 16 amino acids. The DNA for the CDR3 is TGTGCCAGCTCACCAACCGGGACGGCCAGCAATCAGCCCCAGCATTTT. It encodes CASSPTGTASNQPQHF.

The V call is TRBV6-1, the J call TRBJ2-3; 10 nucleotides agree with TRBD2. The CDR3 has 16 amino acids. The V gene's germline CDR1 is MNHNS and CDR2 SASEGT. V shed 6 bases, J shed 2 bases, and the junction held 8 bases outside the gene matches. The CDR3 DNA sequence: TGTGCCAGCAGGGGAGGGCTAGCGGGGGTCACAGATACGCAGTATTTT. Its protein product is CASRGGLAGVTDTQYF.

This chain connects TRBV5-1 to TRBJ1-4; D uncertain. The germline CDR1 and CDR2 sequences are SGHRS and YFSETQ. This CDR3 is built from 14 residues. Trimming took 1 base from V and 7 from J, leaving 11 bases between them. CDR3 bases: TGCGCCAGCAGCTTGTCTGGCAGTACTGAAAAACTGTTTTTT. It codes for CASSLSGSTEKLFF.

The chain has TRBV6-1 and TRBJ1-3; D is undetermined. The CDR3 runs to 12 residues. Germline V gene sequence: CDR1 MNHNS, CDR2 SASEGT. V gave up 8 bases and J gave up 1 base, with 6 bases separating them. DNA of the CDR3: TGTGCCAGCGGGCTTTCTGGAAACACCATATATTTT. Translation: CASGLSGNTIYF.

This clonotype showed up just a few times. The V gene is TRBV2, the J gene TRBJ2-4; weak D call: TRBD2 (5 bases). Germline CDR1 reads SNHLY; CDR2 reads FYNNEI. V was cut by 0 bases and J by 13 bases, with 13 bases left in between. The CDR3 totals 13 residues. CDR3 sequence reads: CASSEAGRAIQYF. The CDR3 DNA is TGTGCCAGCAGTGAAGCTGGGCGGGCCATCCAGTACTTC.

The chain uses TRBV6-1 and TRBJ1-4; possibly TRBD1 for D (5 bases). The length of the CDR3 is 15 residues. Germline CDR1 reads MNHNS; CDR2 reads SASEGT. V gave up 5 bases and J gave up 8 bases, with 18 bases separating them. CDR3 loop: CASSKTVIRGEKLFF. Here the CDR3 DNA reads TGTGCCAGCAGTAAAACAGTGATAAGGGGAGAAAAACTGTTTTTT.

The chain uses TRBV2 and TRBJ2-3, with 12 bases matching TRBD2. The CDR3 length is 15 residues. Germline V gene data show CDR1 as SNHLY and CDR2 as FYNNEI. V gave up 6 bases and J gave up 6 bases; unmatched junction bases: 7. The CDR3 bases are TGTGCCAGCAGAGGACTAGCGGGGCTCGGCGATACGCAGTATTTT. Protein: CASRGLAGLGDTQYF.

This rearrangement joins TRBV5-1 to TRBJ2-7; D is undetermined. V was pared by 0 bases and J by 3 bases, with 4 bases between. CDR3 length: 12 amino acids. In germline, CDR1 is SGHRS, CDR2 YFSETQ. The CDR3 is CASSLDFYEQYF. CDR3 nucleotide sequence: TGCGCCAGCAGCTTGGACTTCTACGAGCAGTACTTC.